The 19 T cell receptor beta chains listed next were all sequenced from one sample in a study of T-cell memory formation after mild COVID-19. From the 5' RACE reads, TCRdb called clonotypes with MiXCR, one entry per CDR3 protein. The sample contains hundreds of thousands of distinct CDR3 sequences, roughly 17% of which appear only once. Sample: PBMCs or a T cell subset sorted from them (not recorded which). The receptor source for this set is an adult woman who had mild COVID-19 (a few samples of this study predate the infection). Cell type and time point are not known.

The V call is TRBV6-6, the J call TRBJ1-1; D is ambiguous. This CDR3 is 14 amino acids long. V lost 6 bases and J 0 bases, leaving 11 bases between the germline ends. From germline, CDR1 is MNHNY and CDR2 SVGAGI (reference sequence). In nucleotides, the CDR3 is TGTGCCAGCAGATACCGGGAGTTGAACACTGAAGCTTTCTTT. This codes for CASRYRELNTEAFF.

This clonotype was picked up a small number of times. This chain links TRBV2 with TRBJ2-1; D may be TRBD1 or TRBD2 (5 bases each). Germline CDR1 SNHLY, CDR2 FYNNEI. V gave up 6 bases and J gave up 14 bases, with 11 bases separating them. The CDR3 has 10 amino acids. CDR3 region: CASRRGTEFF. The CDR3 nucleotides are TGTGCCAGCAGGAGGGGAACTGAGTTCTTC.

V and J are TRBV18 and TRBJ2-2; TRBD1 matches at 8 bases. The germline V gene encodes CDR1 KGHSH and CDR2 LQKENI. With V trimmed by 4 bases and J by 4 bases, 8 bases remained unmatched. The CDR3 consists of 16 residues. The CDR3 DNA sequence: TGTGCCAGCTCACTTCTATTCAGGGGGCCCACCGGGGAGCTGTTTTTT. Translated: CASSLLFRGPTGELFF.

The chain is built from TRBV24-1 and TRBJ1-1; 10 bases line up with TRBD1. Germline V lookup: CDR1 KGHDR, CDR2 SFDVKD. The CDR3 has 14 amino acids. Germline trimming cut 3 bases from V and 9 bases from J; bases unmatched to any gene: 6. As DNA, the CDR3 is TGTGCCACCAGTGATCATGGGACAGGGGATAAAGCTTTCTTT. It encodes CATSDHGTGDKAFF.

The chain combines TRBV5-5 with TRBJ1-5, with D unclear. CDR3 length equals 13 residues. The ends were cut back, 4 bases at V and 5 bases at J, with 10 bases in the middle. Germline values: CDR1 SGHKS, CDR2 YYEKEE (reference sequence). The CDR3 DNA reads as TGTGCCAGCAGCCTTCGAACGGATCAGCCCCAGCATTTT. This codes for CASSLRTDQPQHF.

This clonotype was seen a few times. This rearrangement joins TRBV4-2 to TRBJ2-5; the match to TRBD1 covers 12 bases. Germline values: CDR1 LGHNA, CDR2 YNFKEQ. J lost 3 bases, V lost 4 bases, and 15 bases had no gene match. The length of the CDR3 is 19 residues. In DNA form, the CDR3 reads TGTGCCAGCAGCCCGCTTATTCAGCCGGGACAGGGGGCAGAAGAGACCCAGTACTTC. Its translation is CASSPLIQPGQGAEETQYF.

There are a few counts of this clonotype. The chain joins TRBV12-3 or TRBV12-4 to TRBJ1-2; no definite D call. The CDR3 has 13 amino acids. Trimming shortened V by 5 bases and J by 8 bases, and 15 bases separated the two germline ends. DNA of the CDR3: TGTGCCAGCAGTCAACTTACCGGCAGGGGCTACACCTTC. It is translated as CASSQLTGRGYTF.

This sequence joins TRBV12-3 or TRBV12-4 and TRBJ2-4; 9 bases fit TRBD2. This CDR3 region has 14 residues. Losses at the gene ends were 7 bases for V and 2 bases for J; bases not matched to a gene: 3. The CDR3 coding sequence is TGTGCCAGCACCCTAGCGGGAACCAAAAACATTCAGTACTTC. It yields the protein CASTLAGTKNIQYF.

This clonotype was recorded a few times. The genes are TRBV15 and TRBJ2-3; either TRBD1 or TRBD2 may fit D (6 bases each). This CDR3 region has 16 residues. V shed 5 bases and J shed 1 base, with 16 bases lying between them. CDR1 is LNHNV, CDR2 YYDKDF, per germline (reference sequence). CDR3 sequence reads: CATSPHSGAGTDTQYF. In DNA, the CDR3 is TGTGCCACCAGCCCCCATTCGGGGGCAGGCACAGATACGCAGTATTTT.

The chain recombines TRBV4-3 with TRBJ1-1, with unresolved D. Trimming cost V 3 bases and J 1 base, with 18 bases left between them. CDR1 is LGHNA, CDR2 YSLEER, per germline. There are 17 residues in the CDR3. CDR3 bases: TGCGCCAGCAGCCATGGGTGGCATGACGGGAAGAACACTGAAGCTTTCTTT. Translation: CASSHGWHDGKNTEAFF.

The V and J genes are TRBV10-3 and TRBJ1-5, with a tentative D call TRBD1 (6 bases). The CDR3 consists of 13 residues. Germline values: CDR1 ENHRY, CDR2 SYGVKD. V lost 5 bases, J lost 6 bases, and 11 bases lay in between. DNA of the CDR3: TGTGCCATCAGTCAGGGGTCCATTCAGCCCCAGCATTTT. It encodes CAISQGSIQPQHF.

The gene calls are TRBV4-3 and TRBJ2-1; tentatively, D is TRBD1 (5 bases). This CDR3 contains 14 residues. The germline V gene has CDR1 LGHNA and CDR2 YSLEER. With 3 bases removed from V and 2 bases from J, the gap between germline ends came to 8 bases. CDR3: CASSQDKAYNEQFF. CDR3 DNA sequence: TGCGCCAGCAGCCAGGACAAAGCCTACAATGAGCAGTTCTTC.

The V and J genes are TRBV11-2 and TRBJ2-1, with 7 nucleotides matching TRBD2. Germline CDR1 SGHAT, CDR2 FQNNGV. CDR3 length: 16 amino acids. V shed 3 bases and J 5 bases; nucleotides not matched to a gene: 10. The CDR3 is CASSFLATSEHNEQFF. DNA of the CDR3: TGTGCCAGCAGCTTTTTGGCCACTAGCGAGCACAATGAGCAGTTCTTC.

This clonotype was picked up a small number of times. The chain links TRBV6-5 to TRBJ1-5, with 9 bases fitting TRBD1. This CDR3 is 17 amino acids long. Germline V gives CDR1 MNHEY, CDR2 SVGAGI. The V gene end was trimmed by 5 bases and the J gene end by 0 bases; junction bases not matched to a gene: 8. As DNA, the CDR3 is TGTGCCAGCAGTGCCCTAAACAGGGGGCGTAGCAATCAGCCCCAGCATTTT. Its translation is CASSALNRGRSNQPQHF.

In its sample, this clonotype was seen a few times. The chain uses TRBV3-1 and TRBJ2-1; TRBD2 is a possible D gene (6 bases). Trimming stripped 0 bases from V and 8 bases from J, with 8 bases between. The CDR3 has 13 amino acids. Germline CDR1 LGHDT, CDR2 YNNKEL (reference sequence). The CDR3 region has the DNA TGTGCCAGCAGCCAAGATTGGGGGGATGAGCAGTTCTTC. It specifies CASSQDWGDEQFF.

The chain uses TRBV6-2 or TRBV6-3 and TRBJ2-7, with D perhaps matching TRBD1 (6 bases). Trimming left V 0 bases short and J 12 bases short, with 12 bases between. Germline V CDR1 and CDR2: MNHEY, SVGEGT. This CDR3 has 12 amino acids. The CDR3: CASSYSGGTTYF. CDR3 sequence (DNA): TGTGCCAGCAGTTACTCAGGGGGAACCACGTACTTC.

V and J are TRBV6-5 and TRBJ1-5, with 10 bases lining up with TRBD1. Trimming removed 5 bases from V and 3 bases from J; junction bases left unmatched: 7. CDR3 length: 16 amino acids. In germline, CDR1 is MNHEY, CDR2 SVGAGI. CDR3: CASSHLGQGHNQPQHF. The CDR3 DNA reads as TGTGCCAGCAGTCACTTGGGACAGGGGCACAATCAGCCCCAGCATTTT.

This chain links TRBV2 with TRBJ2-3; perhaps TRBD2 as D (5 bases). The CDR3 has 15 residues. V was cut by 3 bases and J by 1 base, with 11 bases left in between. CDR1 and CDR2 from the germline V gene are SNHLY and FYNNEI. The CDR3 region has the DNA TGTGCCAGCAGTGAGAGTAGCGTCGGCACAGATACGCAGTATTTT. Translating it yields CASSESSVGTDTQYF.

This clonotype was observed a few times. This chain connects TRBV14 to TRBJ2-1; D possibly corresponds to TRBD2 (5 bases). Trimming shortened V by 5 bases and J by 7 bases, and 6 bases separated the two germline ends. Germline V CDR1 and CDR2: SGHDN, FVKESK. This CDR3 is built from 11 residues. The CDR3 bases are TGTGCCAGCAGCTGGAGGAATGAGCAGTTCTTC. This codes for CASSWRNEQFF.